This is a list of T cell receptor beta chains from one sample in a study of blood T cells in healthy people across ages. TCRdb re-called the 5' RACE reads with MiXCR, one entry per CDR3 protein. This table holds 1.5 million to 2 million distinct CDR3 sequences, about 31% found once. What was sequenced was blood. These receptors all come from a woman in her 30s in good health. Both conserved end residues are part of each CDR3. D genes are given only for firm matches. Only some rows state a clone size, as once, few, many or a class for expanded clones.

few,.,TRBV20-1,TRBJ2-3,CSARAGNTQYF,TGCAGTGCTCGAGCCGGAAATACGCAGTATTTT
.,TRBD1,TRBV20-1,TRBJ2-7,CSALKETGGRYEQYF,TGCAGTGCCCTGAAAGAGACAGGGGGTCGGTACGAGCAGTACTTC
.,.,TRBV7-8,TRBJ1-2,CASSLYGMGYGYTF,TGTGCCAGCAGCTTATATGGGATGGGCTATGGCTACACCTTC
many,TRBD2,TRBV20-1,TRBJ2-7,CSARRAGGTAYEQYF,TGCAGTGCTAGACGAGCGGGGGGCACCGCCTACGAGCAGTACTTC
few,.,TRBV4-2,TRBJ2-1,CASSPGLNDEQFF,TGTGCCAGCAGCCCTGGACTAAACGATGAGCAGTTCTTC
.,.,TRBV10-3,TRBJ1-2,CAISPGTGRGYGYTF,TGTGCCATCAGTCCCGGGACTGGGAGGGGCTATGGCTACACCTTC
.,.,TRBV9,TRBJ2-7,CASSVAGFSYEQYF,TGTGCCAGCAGCGTAGCTGGTTTCTCCTACGAGCAGTACTTC
.,.,TRBV6-6,TRBJ1-1,CASSPVTNTEAFF,TGTGCCAGCAGTCCCGTAACGAACACTGAAGCTTTCTTT
.,.,TRBV7-9,TRBJ2-5,CAGVRAAGETQYF,TGTGCCGGGGTACGGGCAGCGGGTGAGACCCAGTACTTC
.,TRBD1,TRBV6-5,TRBJ2-5,CASSYGTGVEETQYF,TGTGCCAGCAGTTATGGGACAGGGGTTGAGGAGACCCAGTACTTC
few,.,TRBV20-1,TRBJ2-3,CSASPTSSFAQYF,TGCAGTGCTAGCCCAACTAGTTCCTTCGCGCAGTATTTT
.,.,TRBV7-9,TRBJ1-1,CACSLAFGESTEAFF,TGTGCCTGCAGCTTAGCATTTGGGGAGAGTACTGAAGCTTTCTTT
.,TRBD2,TRBV9,TRBJ2-1,CASSGSLSGNSYNEQFF,TGTGCCAGCAGCGGGTCCCTGAGCGGGAACTCCTACAATGAGCAGTTCTTC
.,.,TRBV5-4,TRBJ1-1,CASSLDLMTTDTEAFF,TGTGCCAGCAGCTTGGACCTCATGACCACCGACACTGAAGCTTTCTTT
few,.,TRBV28,TRBJ2-6,CASSFFTVSGANVLTF,TGTGCCAGCAGTTTTTTCACGGTCTCTGGGGCCAACGTCCTGACTTTC
many,.,TRBV6-4,TRBJ2-3,CASSDSGGPVWTQYF,TGTGCCAGCAGTGACTCGGGGGGCCCTGTTTGGACGCAGTATTTT
few,.,TRBV12-3/TRBV12-4,TRBJ2-7,CASSLRFPDREYEQYF,TGTGCCAGCAGTTTACGATTTCCGGACAGAGAATACGAGCAGTACTTC
.,.,TRBV10-3,TRBJ2-3,CATGGPLSTDTQYF,TGTGCCACCGGAGGGCCGCTAAGCACAGATACGCAGTATTTT
few,TRBD1,TRBV4-1,TRBJ2-7,CASSQSGGQGKQYF,TGCGCCAGCAGCCAATCTGGGGGACAGGGGAAGCAGTACTTC
many,TRBD2,TRBV12-3/TRBV12-4,TRBJ2-3,CASSVGGRARRTDTQYF,TGTGCCAGCAGTGTGGGCGGGAGGGCACGGAGGACAGATACGCAGTATTTT
few,.,TRBV7-9,TRBJ2-7,CATKPGPLTYEQYF,TGTGCCACTAAACCAGGGCCCCTTACCTACGAGCAGTACTTC
.,.,TRBV5-1,TRBJ2-5,CASSLAPLGETQYF,TGCGCCAGCAGCTTGGCCCCTCTGGGGGAGACCCAGTACTTC
many,.,TRBV11-2,TRBJ2-7,CASSLDLTKGHEQYF,TGTGCCAGCAGCTTAGATCTAACCAAGGGGCACGAGCAGTACTTC
.,.,TRBV24-1,TRBJ2-6,CATSSSDRVSGANVLTF,TGTGCCACCAGTTCCAGCGACAGAGTCTCTGGGGCCAACGTCCTGACTTTC
few,TRBD2,TRBV10-3,TRBJ2-3,CAIKASPRAGETDTQYF,TGTGCCATCAAGGCATCTCCGCGCGCGGGGGAGACAGATACGCAGTATTTT
.,.,TRBV20-1,TRBJ2-1,CSARDPAPSSYNEQFF,TGCAGTGCTAGAGATCCAGCCCCGAGCTCCTACAATGAGCAGTTCTTC
.,.,TRBV28,TRBJ2-1,CASSLLSLFSYNEQFF,TGTGCCAGCAGCCTCCTAAGCCTATTCTCCTACAATGAGCAGTTCTTC
few,.,TRBV6-2/TRBV6-3,TRBJ1-6,CASEDRRNSPLHF,TGTGCCAGCGAGGACCGAAGAAATTCACCCCTCCACTTT
few,TRBD2,TRBV20-1,TRBJ2-5,CSANTGTSGRGETQYF,TGCAGTGCTAATACTGGGACTAGCGGGAGAGGCGAGACCCAGTACTTC
many,.,TRBV7-9,TRBJ1-5,CASSLGGGDQPQHF,TGTGCCAGCAGCTTAGGGGGCGGGGATCAGCCCCAGCATTTT
.,.,TRBV7-9,TRBJ2-5,CASSPVPGQTQETQYF,TGTGCCAGCAGTCCCGTTCCGGGACAAACCCAAGAGACCCAGTACTTC
few,.,TRBV5-1,TRBJ1-1,CASSLNRNQAFF,TGCGCCAGCAGCTTGAACAGGAACCAAGCTTTCTTT
.,.,TRBV12-5,TRBJ2-3,CASGPGQSFTDTQYF,TGTGCTAGTGGTCCCGGACAGTCCTTCACAGATACGCAGTATTTT
.,TRBD2,TRBV9,TRBJ2-7,CASSPHDGTSLYEQYF,TGTGCCAGCAGCCCCCATGACGGGACTAGTCTTTACGAGCAGTACTTC
.,.,TRBV2,TRBJ2-1,CASTAAQSNEQFF,TGTGCAAGCACGGCTGCCCAGAGTAATGAGCAGTTCTTC
.,.,TRBV7-6,TRBJ2-7,CASSQGDRSYEQYF,TGTGCCAGCAGCCAAGGAGATCGCTCCTACGAGCAGTACTTC
.,TRBD1,TRBV7-2,TRBJ1-5,CASSQTGARFQPQHF,TGTGCCAGCAGCCAGACAGGGGCTAGGTTTCAGCCCCAGCATTTT
once,TRBD1,TRBV20-1,TRBJ2-5,CSAVRTGGRETQYF,TGCAGTGCTGTTAGGACAGGGGGGAGAGAGACCCAGTACTTC
few,.,TRBV27,TRBJ2-6,CASSLRGTAAPMANVLTF,TGTGCCAGCAGTTTGAGGGGGACGGCGGCTCCGATGGCCAACGTCCTGACTTTC
once,.,TRBV13,TRBJ1-1,CASSLGSLSMNTEAFF,TGTGCCAGCAGCTTAGGATCACTTTCTATGAACACTGAAGCTTTCTTT
.,TRBD1,TRBV4-1,TRBJ1-4,CASSPDRGRQGRVEKLFF,TGCGCCAGCAGCCCCGACAGGGGGCGACAGGGGCGGGTTGAAAAACTGTTTTTT
few,TRBD1,TRBV5-6,TRBJ2-5,CASSWWTGAMETQYF,TGTGCCAGCAGCTGGTGGACAGGGGCGATGGAGACCCAGTACTTC
.,.,TRBV6-6,TRBJ2-7,CASQQGLGREQYF,TGTGCCAGTCAACAGGGTCTGGGTCGCGAGCAGTACTTC
.,.,TRBV5-6,TRBJ1-2,CASSSDTGNYGYTF,TGTGCCAGCAGCTCGGACACGGGCAACTATGGCTACACCTTC